The 10 T cell receptor beta chains presented below share a single source sample, sequenced in a study of control samples from healthy donors and cancer patients. Method: immunoSEQ multiplex PCR; TCRdb's copy keeps in-frame clones and lacks some. This table holds about 18,000 clones, roughly 80% found once. Source material: PBMCs. These receptor sequences come from a woman aged 65 to 85 with lung cancer.

CDR3 nucleotides: TGTGCCAGCAGCACCGAGGGACGGTACCCCTACAATGAGCAGTTCTTC. The encoded protein is CASSTEGRYPYNEQFF. This sequence joins TRBV7-9 and TRBJ2-1; D could derive from TRBD1 or TRBD2 (5 bases each). This CDR3 has 16 residues. Looked up from germline, CDR1 is SEHNR and CDR2 is FQNEAQ (reference sequence). V lost 5 bases to trimming and J lost 2 bases, with 16 bases between them. Using reference TRBV7-9 and TRBJ2-1 for the parts outside the CDR3, the full variable domain is DTGVSQNPRHKITKRGQNVTFRCDPISEHNRLYWYRQTLGQGPEFLTYFQNEAQLEKSRLLSDRFSAERPKGSFSTLEIQRTEQGDSAMYLCASSTEGRYPYNEQFFGPGTRLTVL.

The chain couples TRBV9 to TRBJ2-1, with 10 bases identical to TRBD2. The CDR3 has 15 amino acids. Germline V gene sequence: CDR1 SGDLS, CDR2 YYNGEE. Trimming removed 2 bases from V and 7 bases from J; junction bases left unmatched: 6. The CDR3 protein is CASSVRASGGNEQFF. CDR3 nucleotides: TGTGCCAGCAGCGTTAGGGCTAGCGGGGGAAATGAGCAGTTCTTC. The whole variable domain, remainder taken from reference TRBV9 and TRBJ2-1, is DSGVTQTPKHLITATGQRVTLRCSPRSGDLSVYWYQQSLDQGLQFLIQYYNGEERAKGNILERFSAQQFPDLHSELNLSSLELGDSALYFCASSVRASGGNEQFFGPGTRLTVL.

This clone came up a few times. The chain joins TRBV27 to TRBJ2-7; D is unclear. The CDR3 loop spans 14 amino acids. In germline, CDR1 is MNHEY, CDR2 SMNVEV (reference sequence). Trimming took 5 bases from V and 2 from J, leaving 13 bases between them. The CDR3 DNA is TGTGCCAGCAGTGTTACCGGAACGACCTACGAGCAGTACTTC. Amino acid sequence: CASSVTGTTYEQYF.

This chain joins TRBV14 and TRBJ2-2; 7 nucleotides agree with TRBD1. CDR1 is SGHDN and CDR2 is FVKESK in the germline V gene. The CDR3 has 16 residues. V lost 4 bases, J lost 3 bases, and 8 bases stayed unmatched. The CDR3 DNA reads as TGTGCCAGCAGCCGCAAAGGGACAGATGACACCGGGGAGCTGTTTTTT. This codes for CASSRKGTDDTGELFF.

In this sample, this clone turned up once. The chain joins TRBV30 to TRBJ1-2; 12 positions agree with TRBD1. This CDR3 region has 17 residues. The junction had 18 bases not matched to a gene; V was cut back by 5 bases and J by 8 bases. Germline V lookup: CDR1 GTSNPN, CDR2 SVGIG (reference sequence). CDR3 loop: CAWGAGDRGRTFMGYTF. The CDR3 nucleotides read TGTGCCTGGGGGGCGGGGGACAGGGGGCGGACCTTTATGGGCTACACCTTC.

The gene calls are TRBV11-3 and TRBJ2-1, with TRBD2 as a possible D gene (5 bases). Germline V gives CDR1 SGHNT, CDR2 YENEEA. The CDR3 spans 16 residues. V was cut by 0 bases and J by 5 bases, with 14 bases left in between. Here the CDR3 reads CASSLDRRDLNNEQFF. The CDR3 region has the DNA TGTGCCAGCAGCTTAGATAGACGGGATCTGAACAATGAGCAGTTCTTC. Full variable domain (rest looked up from reference TRBV11-3 and TRBJ2-1): EAGVVQSPRYKIIEKKQPVAFWCNPISGHNTLYWYLQNLGQGPELLIRYENEEAVDDSQLPKDRFSAERLKGVDSTLKIQPAELGDSAVYLCASSLDRRDLNNEQFFGPGTRLTVL.

V usage is TRBV28 and J usage is TRBJ1-5, with D unresolved. This CDR3 region has 14 residues. Germline CDR1 reads MDHEN; CDR2 reads SYDVKM. The V gene lost 3 bases and the J gene lost 9 bases, with 15 bases spanning the gap. Here the CDR3 DNA reads TGTGCCAGCAGTTTGGGCCTACATACGCGGCCCCAGCATTTT. As protein: CASSLGLHTRPQHF.

The V call is TRBV20-1, the J call TRBJ1-2; D is unclear. Germline CDR1 and CDR2: DFQATT and SNEGSKA (reference sequence). The CDR3 has 15 amino acids. V was shortened by 3 bases and J by 0 bases, with 14 bases between the two germline ends. The CDR3 loop is CSASGRWEANYGYTF. CDR3 sequence (DNA): TGCAGTGCTAGTGGTCGCTGGGAAGCTAACTATGGCTACACCTTC.

The chain carries TRBV7-2 and TRBJ2-7; perhaps D is TRBD1 or TRBD2 (5 bases each). CDR1 and CDR2 (germline): SGHTA, FQGNSA. The CDR3 runs 15 residues. V dropped 1 base and J dropped 4 bases, with 14 bases sitting between them. The CDR3 protein is CASSLGGKGRYEQYF. The DNA for the CDR3 is TGTGCCAGCAGCTTAGGGGGGAAAGGGAGATACGAGCAGTACTTC.

The V gene is TRBV6-5, the J gene TRBJ1-1; TRBD1 matches at 8 bases. Germline V lookup: CDR1 MNHEY, CDR2 SVGAGI. V lost 5 bases, J lost 1 base, and 6 bases stayed unmatched. The CDR3 sequence is 15 residues long. CDR3 sequence (DNA): TGTGCCAGCAGTCCACGGGACAGGAGGAACACTGAAGCTTTCTTT. It is translated as CASSPRDRRNTEAFF.